This passage covers 22 T cell receptor beta chains from one sample sequenced in a study of T cells in Graves' hyperthyroidism and ophthalmopathy. The source material, RNA transcripts, was used to amplify TCR beta CDR3 regions. HTBI primers were the set used in a first-round RT-PCR of the TCR CDR3. TCRdb re-derived calls from the multiplex PCR reads in MiXCR, one entry per CDR3 protein. The sample contains around 540,000 distinct CDR3 sequences, more than 45% of which appear only once. The source material was peripheral blood or thyroid tissue (not recorded which). The receptor set was obtained from a woman under 30 with Graves' hyperthyroidism.

For the CDR3, the DNA is TGCAGTGCTAGGTTACCAGGAGACACCGGGGAGCTGTTTTTT. Translating it yields CSARLPGDTGELFF. The gene calls are TRBV20-1 and TRBJ2-2; D gene unclear. The V and J ends lost 3 bases and 3 bases respectively, with 11 bases between them. Germline CDR1 and CDR2: DFQATT and SNEGSKA (reference sequence). The CDR3 covers 14 residues.

Regarding this clonotype: Since a much larger clone is just one base distant, this may be a read error. The chain joins TRBV29-1 to TRBJ1-1; D is unresolved. Trimming removed 6 bases from V and 0 bases from J, with 11 bases in between. The CDR3 extends over 13 amino acids. Germline V gives CDR1 SQVTM, CDR2 ANQGSEA. The CDR3 reads CSVYGLMNTEAFF. Written as DNA, the CDR3 is TGCAGCGTCTATGGACTTATGAACACTGAAGCTTTCTTT. Based on the CDR3 plus reference TRBV29-1 and TRBJ1-1, the full variable domain is SAVISQKPSRDICQRGTSLTIQCQVDSQVTMMFWYRQQPGQSLTLIATANQGSEATYESGFVIDKFPISRPNLTFSTLTVSNMSPEDSSIYLCSVYGLMNTEAFFGQGTRLTVV.

The chain has TRBV5-1 and TRBJ2-6; D is perhaps TRBD2 (5 bases). Trimming shortened V by 5 bases and J by 4 bases, and 16 bases separated the two germline ends. There are 16 residues in the CDR3. Looked up from germline, CDR1 is SGHRS and CDR2 is YFSETQ. For the CDR3, the DNA is TGCGCCAGCAGACGGGAACTGCACACCGGGGCCAACGTCCTGACTTTC. Translation: CASRRELHTGANVLTF.

The V gene is TRBV7-9, the J gene TRBJ2-7; D possibly matches TRBD1 or TRBD2 (5 bases each). The CDR3 runs 15 residues. Trimming pared 5 bases from V and 3 bases from J, leaving 17 bases between. Germline CDR1 and CDR2: SEHNR and FQNEAQ (reference sequence). CDR3 coding DNA: TGTGCCAGCAGCCAAGATAATCCGGGGCGCTACGAGCAGTACTTC. Translating gives CASSQDNPGRYEQYF.

The table lists this clonotype with a few counts. The rearrangement joins TRBV19 to TRBJ1-4, with D uncertain. The CDR3 sequence is 14 residues long. Trimming took off 5 bases at V and 10 bases at J, with 17 bases between the two ends. Germline V gene data show CDR1 as LNHDA and CDR2 as SQIVND (reference sequence). CDR3 sequence reads: CASSSRTVDVKLFF. CDR3 coding DNA: TGTGCCAGTAGTTCCCGGACCGTGGACGTAAAACTGTTTTTT.

The table lists this clonotype with a few counts. The junction differs from germline at one of its ends, possibly a read error. The chain links TRBV7-9 to TRBJ2-7, with 9 bases identical to TRBD2. Germline values: CDR1 SEHNR, CDR2 FQNEAQ (reference sequence). This CDR3 is built from 15 residues. The CDR3 bases are TGCGCCAGCAGCCAAGAGGAAGGTAGCGGGAGCCGACCGTACTTC. This sequence encodes CASSQEEGSGSRPYF.

The J gene is TRBJ1-2, the V gene TRBV29-1, with D perhaps matching TRBD1 (5 bases). V lost 8 bases and J 4 bases, leaving 17 bases between the germline ends. The CDR3 sequence is 13 residues long. Germline CDR1 SQVTM, CDR2 ANQGSEA. CDR3 protein: CSLGLREIYGYTF. DNA of the CDR3: TGCAGCTTGGGGCTGAGGGAGATCTATGGCTACACCTTC.

This chain joins TRBV2 and TRBJ1-4; D is unclear. Trimming left V 7 bases short and J 0 bases short, with 6 bases between. The CDR3 contains 13 residues. Germline V CDR1 and CDR2: SNHLY, FYNNEI. This CDR3 reads CASTATTNEKLFF. The DNA for the CDR3 is TGTGCCAGCACCGCGACAACTAATGAAAAACTGTTTTTT.

This clonotype was counted many times. This sequence joins TRBV20-1 and TRBJ1-5; the D is unclear. The CDR3 loop spans 14 amino acids. CDR1 is DFQATT and CDR2 is SNEGSKA in the germline V gene (reference sequence). V was pared by 3 bases and J by 0 bases, with 9 bases between. The CDR3 DNA reads TGCAGTGCTAGGGGCGGGAATAGCAATCAGCCCCAGCATTTT. Translated, it gives CSARGGNSNQPQHF.

Comment on this clonotype: Germline is not matched at one junction end, which may reflect a read error. V and J are TRBV7-3 and TRBJ2-6; tentatively, D is TRBD2 (6 bases). Germline values: CDR1 SGHTA, CDR2 FQGTGA. The CDR3 is 13 amino acids. The CDR3 region is CASSLTAGNTEAF. CDR3 coding DNA: TGTGCCAGCAGCTTAACTGCGGGGAACACTGAAGCTTTC. The whole variable domain, remainder taken from reference TRBV7-3 and TRBJ2-6, is GAGVSQTPSNKVTEKGKYVELRCDPISGHTALYWYRQSLGQGPEFLIYFQGTGAADDSGLPNDRFFAVRPEGSVSTLKIQRTERGDSAVYLCASSLTAGNTEAFGAGSRLTVL.

This clonotype was picked up many times. The chain recombines TRBV7-9 with TRBJ2-6; maybe TRBD1 (6 bases). Germline CDR1 reads SEHNR; CDR2 reads FQNEAQ (reference sequence). Trimming left V 10 bases short and J 6 bases short, with 10 bases between. CDR3 length: 12 residues. This CDR3 reads CATQGQANVLTF. In nucleotides, the CDR3 is TGTGCCACCCAGGGACAGGCCAACGTCCTGACTTTC.

CDR3 protein: CASSLKGTGANVLTF. The CDR3 bases are TGTGCCAGCAGCTTAAAGGGGACAGGGGCCAACGTCCTGACTTTC. The gene calls are TRBV7-6 and TRBJ2-6; possible D gene TRBD1, 6 bases. This CDR3 has 15 residues. V lost 2 bases and J 4 bases, leaving 9 bases between the germline ends. CDR1 SGHVS and CDR2 FNYEAQ come from the germline V gene.

V usage is TRBV19 and J usage is TRBJ1-2; D is unresolved. In germline, CDR1 is LNHDA, CDR2 SQIVND (reference sequence). The CDR3 totals 13 residues. V shed 7 bases and J shed 3 bases, with 12 bases lying between them. The CDR3 nucleotides read TGTGCCAGTAATCCTACAGTTCACTATGGCTACACCTTC. Translation gives CASNPTVHYGYTF.

The chain has TRBV15 and TRBJ2-2; D not resolved. The CDR3 has 17 residues. The V and J ends lost 3 bases and 4 bases respectively, with 18 bases between them. Germline lookup yields CDR1 LNHNV and CDR2 YYDKDF (reference sequence). The CDR3 region is CATSSTHGTSPTGELFF. CDR3 nucleotides: TGTGCCACCAGCAGCACGCACGGCACGTCGCCCACCGGGGAGCTGTTTTTT.

The gene calls are TRBV6-1 and TRBJ1-1; a weak D match, TRBD1 (6 bases). With 8 bases removed from V and 2 bases from J, the gap between germline ends came to 21 bases. The germline CDR1 and CDR2 sequences are MNHNS and SASEGT. CDR3 length: 16 amino acids. CDR3 nucleotide sequence: TGTGCCAGCTCACCCTCTACTACAGGGACCAACACTGAAGCTTTCTTT. Protein: CASSPSTTGTNTEAFF.

This clonotype was found many times. The chain combines TRBV10-3 with TRBJ2-7; 10 bases agree with TRBD2. CDR3 length equals 15 residues. Germline V gives CDR1 ENHRY, CDR2 SYGVKD. Unmatched junction bases numbered 2, after V lost 3 bases and J lost 0 bases. CDR3 region: CAISDSSGSSYEQYF. Here the CDR3 DNA reads TGTGCCATCAGTGACTCTAGCGGGAGCTCCTACGAGCAGTACTTC.

J is TRBJ1-2 and V is TRBV2; D remains unclear. Germline CDR1 reads SNHLY; CDR2 reads FYNNEI. The CDR3 is 15 residues long. Deletions cut 4 bases from V and 8 bases from J, with 20 bases between. The CDR3 DNA is TGTGCCAGCAGTGCTAGATCGTTCAGCTTAAGCGGCTACACCTTC. Residues: CASSARSFSLSGYTF.

With regard to this clonotype: A read error is possible here, since a much larger clone lies one base away. A read error is likely, as this CDR3 ends without the conserved phenylalanine or tryptophan. The J gene is TRBJ2-7, the V gene TRBV2; D may match TRBD1 or TRBD2 (5 bases each). The V end lost 7 bases, the J end lost 1 base, and 11 bases lay between the germline ends. The CDR3 runs 13 residues. The germline gives CDR1 SNHLY, CDR2 FYNNEI. CDR3 sequence (DNA): TGTGCCAGCATCGGGGCTCGGTCCTACGAGCAGTACCTC. Protein sequence: CASIGARSYEQYL.

The V gene is TRBV7-2, the J gene TRBJ2-3; D unclear. This CDR3 has 13 amino acids. The V end was cut by 5 bases, the J end by 2 bases, with 8 bases between. Per the germline V gene, CDR1 is SGHTA and CDR2 is FQGNSA. This CDR3 is CASSRYLTDTQYF. The DNA for the CDR3 is TGTGCCAGCAGCAGATACCTCACAGATACGCAGTATTTT.

V and J are TRBV7-9 and TRBJ2-5; D unresolved. This CDR3 has 14 residues. V was pared by 6 bases and J by 5 bases, with 16 bases between. From germline, CDR1 is SEHNR and CDR2 FQNEAQ (reference sequence). The chain's CDR3 is CASSKQEISETQYF. The CDR3 nucleotides are TGTGCCAGCAGTAAGCAAGAGATTTCGGAGACCCAGTACTTC.

This chain connects TRBV19 to TRBJ2-6; D possibly corresponds to TRBD1 (5 bases). The germline V and J ends were trimmed by 7 bases and 3 bases, with 13 bases remaining between them. Looked up from germline, CDR1 is LNHDA and CDR2 is SQIVND (reference sequence). The CDR3 covers 15 residues. The DNA of the CDR3 is TGTGCCAGTAATAGGGGCGCAAATGGGGCCAACGTCCTGACTTTC. This translates into CASNRGANGANVLTF.

V gene TRBV5-1 combines with J gene TRBJ2-5, with D possibly matching TRBD2 (7 bases). Germline assignment: CDR1 SGHRS and CDR2 YFSETQ. The CDR3 totals 15 residues. V was clipped by 5 bases and J by 5 bases, with 19 bases between them. As DNA, the CDR3 is TGCGCCAGCAGAAGACAGGACTGGGGGGGGGAGACCCAGTACTTC. Translating it yields CASRRQDWGGETQYF. Using reference TRBV5-1 and TRBJ2-5 for the parts outside the CDR3, the full variable domain is KAGVTQTPRYLIKTRGQQVTLSCSPISGHRSVSWYQQTPGQGLQFLFEYFSETQRNKGNFPGRFSGRQFSNSRSEMNVSTLELGDSALYLCASRRQDWGGETQYFGPGTRLLVL.